One and the same sample provided the 27 T cell receptor beta chains below, sequenced in a study of blood T cell repertoires in COVID-19. Libraries were prepared by immunoSEQ multiplex PCR; TCRdb keeps only in-frame clonotypes and omits some of them. Altogether tens of thousands of clones are present, over 75% being singletons, with the ten largest covering 4.9%. The sample taken for sequencing was peripheral blood. All receptors come from a woman aged 80 or over with acute or convalescent COVID-19.

The V gene is TRBV29-1, the J gene TRBJ1-1, with no clear D. The V end lost 3 bases, the J end lost 7 bases, and 12 bases lay between the germline ends. The CDR3 extends over 12 amino acids. Germline loops: CDR1 SQVTM, CDR2 ANQGSEA. CDR3: CSVESGLGEAFF. Written as DNA, the CDR3 is TGCAGCGTTGAGTCGGGGTTGGGTGAAGCTTTCTTT.

In its sample, this clone was seen a few times. The chain couples TRBV30 to TRBJ2-1; D unresolved. The germline CDR1 and CDR2 sequences are GTSNPN and SVGIG (reference sequence). V was trimmed by 2 bases and J by 3 bases, leaving 8 bases between them. This CDR3 contains 13 residues. This CDR3 is CAWSKRHYNEQFF. The CDR3, as DNA: TGTGCCTGGAGTAAACGACACTACAATGAGCAGTTCTTC.

The gene calls are TRBV30 and TRBJ1-3; D gene unclear. In germline, CDR1 is GTSNPN, CDR2 SVGIG (reference sequence). This CDR3 has 18 amino acids. The V end lost 0 bases, the J end lost 0 bases, and 18 bases lay between the germline ends. Written as DNA, the CDR3 is TGTGCCTGGAGTGTAGAGGCAGATTATTTTTTCTCTGGAAACACCATATATTTT. Translating it yields CAWSVEADYFFSGNTIYF.

The rearrangement links TRBV2 to TRBJ1-3, with D possibly TRBD1 on 5 matching bases. This CDR3 spans 15 amino acids. The germline CDR1 and CDR2 sequences are SNHLY and FYNNEI. With 3 bases removed from V and 3 bases from J, the gap between germline ends came to 12 bases. The CDR3 region has the DNA TGTGCCAGCAGTGATTCAGGGCCCAGTGGAAACACCATATATTTT. Encoded protein: CASSDSGPSGNTIYF.

This chain uses TRBV14 with TRBJ2-3; D perhaps matches TRBD1 (6 bases). This CDR3 spans 17 amino acids. Germline V CDR1 and CDR2: SGHDN, FVKESK. The V gene lost 0 bases and the J gene lost 2 bases, with 15 bases spanning the gap. The CDR3 bases are TGTGCCAGCAGCCAAGATTGGGGGCAGGGCGACACAGATACGCAGTATTTT. Its protein is CASSQDWGQGDTDTQYF.

The chain joins TRBV4-1 to TRBJ2-7, with TRBD2 identical over 11 bases. The V and J ends lost 3 bases and 2 bases, in that order; junction bases with no gene match: 3. CDR1 is MGHRA, CDR2 YSYEKL, per germline. CDR3 length equals 15 residues. As DNA, the CDR3 is TGCGCCAGCAGCCATAGTAGCGGGGGGGCCTACGAGCAGTACTTC. The encoded protein is CASSHSSGGAYEQYF.

V and J are TRBV7-2 and TRBJ2-4; TRBD1 matches 7 bases. Germline CDR1 and CDR2: SGHTA and FQGNSA. With V trimmed by 5 bases and J by 0 bases, 7 bases remained unmatched. CDR3 length equals 16 residues. The CDR3 loop is CASSQQGQLAKNIQYF. CDR3 in DNA: TGTGCCAGCAGCCAACAGGGGCAACTAGCCAAAAACATTCAGTACTTC.

As DNA, the CDR3 is TGCGCCAGCGCAGATCTCACAGATACGCAGTATTTT. It encodes CASADLTDTQYF. The rearrangement joins TRBV5-1 to TRBJ2-3; no reliable D call. CDR3 length equals 12 residues. Germline-derived CDR1 and CDR2 are SGHRS and YFSETQ. V shed 7 bases and J shed 2 bases, with 8 bases lying between them.

This clone was recorded only once. This chain's CDR3 is CATWGQRDNSPLHF. CDR3 DNA: TGTGCCACCTGGGGACAGCGAGATAATTCACCCCTCCACTTT. The chain joins TRBV19 to TRBJ1-6; 7 bases agree with TRBD1. The CDR3 is 14 amino acids. Germline CDR1 is LNHDA and CDR2 is SQIVND (reference sequence). V lost 10 bases, J lost 5 bases, and 8 bases stayed unmatched.

V gene TRBV3-1 (or the pseudogene TRBV3-2) combines with J gene TRBJ1-5, with 8 nucleotides matching TRBD1. V trimming: 4 bases; J trimming: 7 bases; junction bases outside the gene matches: 9. The CDR3 has 15 residues. CDR1 is LGHDT and CDR2 is YNNKEL in the germline V gene (reference sequence). The CDR3 DNA reads TGTGCCAGCAGCCCGAAGGACAGGGATGGACAGCCCCAGCATTTT. Translated: CASSPKDRDGQPQHF.

The chain couples TRBV21-1 to TRBJ1-5; TRBD1 reflects the table's D call only, with no check against the DNA. TRBV21-1 is flagged as a pseudogene. The CDR3 contains 18 residues. CDR3 nucleotides: TGTGCCAGCAGCAAAGCGCTAGGGGACAGGGAGAGCAATCAGCCCCAGCATTTT. Amino acids: CASSKALGDRESNQPQHF.

This rearrangement joins TRBV6-1 to TRBJ1-1; D not certain. Trimming stripped 1 base from V and 1 base from J, with 7 bases between. The CDR3 totals 14 residues. Per the germline V gene, CDR1 is MNHNS and CDR2 is SASEGT. In DNA form, the CDR3 reads TGTGCCAGCAGTGAAGGGGCGGGGAACACTGAAGCTTTCTTT. It codes for CASSEGAGNTEAFF.

The chain recombines TRBV5-1 with TRBJ2-7; D not certain. This CDR3 has 14 residues. Germline-derived CDR1 and CDR2 are SGHRS and YFSETQ. V lost 4 bases to trimming and J lost 1 base, with 12 bases between them. The CDR3, as DNA: TGCGCCAGCAGCCCTGAGGCGGCGTCCTACGAGCAGTACTTC. Amino acid sequence: CASSPEAASYEQYF.

This chain links TRBV9 with TRBJ2-3, with 9 bases aligning to TRBD1. This CDR3 spans 14 amino acids. Looked up from germline, CDR1 is SGDLS and CDR2 is YYNGEE. J lost 6 bases, V lost 2 bases, and 4 bases had no gene match. The CDR3, as DNA: TGTGCCAGCAGCGTTCGACAGGGGGACGATACGCAGTATTTT. Translation gives CASSVRQGDDTQYF.

With regard to this clone: Distinct nucleotide sequences in the sample also encode this CDR3. V and J are TRBV18 and TRBJ1-1; TRBD1 aligns across 11 bases. Germline V gene lookup returns CDR1 KGHSH and CDR2 LQKENI. This CDR3 has 15 residues. The ends lost 4 bases at V and 1 base at J; junction bases unmatched: 2. The CDR3 region has the DNA TGTGCCAGCTCACTTGGGACAGGGGGGAACACTGAAGCTTTCTTT. Translated, it gives CASSLGTGGNTEAFF.

The rearrangement joins TRBV19 to TRBJ2-5; 10 nucleotides align to TRBD2. V was pared by 7 bases and J by 7 bases, with 9 bases of the junction left unmatched. The CDR3 consists of 14 residues. CDR1 and CDR2 (germline): LNHDA, SQIVND (reference sequence). CDR3: CASNELAGKGTQYF. The CDR3 bases are TGTGCCAGTAATGAACTAGCGGGAAAAGGGACCCAGTACTTC.

Notes on this clone: The identical CDR3 is also encoded by other nucleotide sequences in the sample. The chain carries TRBV6-5 and TRBJ2-7, with TRBD2 matching over 12 bases. V dropped 8 bases and J dropped 5; count of bases not matched to a gene: 10. Germline V CDR1 and CDR2: MNHEY, SVGAGI. CDR3 length: 15 amino acids. The CDR3 sequence: CASRDLAGGHHEQYF. CDR3 nucleotides: TGTGCCAGCCGAGACCTAGCGGGGGGGCACCACGAGCAGTACTTC.

This clone was counted a few times. The V gene is TRBV7-8, the J gene TRBJ1-2; the D gene is possibly TRBD1 (5 bases). Germline lookup yields CDR1 SGHVS and CDR2 FQNEAQ. Trimming removed 1 base from V and 8 bases from J, with 11 bases in between. The CDR3 has 13 amino acids. CDR3: CASSLDRSLGYTF. The CDR3 DNA is TGTGCCAGCAGCTTAGACAGGAGTTTGGGCTACACCTTC.

The chain has TRBV7-2 and TRBJ2-1; perhaps TRBD1 as D (6 bases). The germline V and J ends were trimmed by 4 bases and 8 bases, with 9 bases remaining between them. In germline, CDR1 is SGHTA, CDR2 FQGNSA. This CDR3 contains 12 residues. The CDR3 is CASSWDNYEQFF. In DNA, the CDR3 is TGTGCCAGCAGCTGGGACAACTATGAGCAGTTCTTC.

V gene TRBV2 combines with J gene TRBJ2-1; D possibly corresponds to TRBD2 (5 bases). The ends were cut back, 8 bases at V and 7 bases at J, with 21 bases in the middle. Germline CDR1 reads SNHLY; CDR2 reads FYNNEI. The CDR3 has 15 amino acids. Here the CDR3 DNA reads TGTGCCAGCCTGAGGGATCGAGGGCCTGGGAATGAGCAGTTCTTC. Translated: CASLRDRGPGNEQFF. Combining the CDR3 with reference TRBV2 and TRBJ2-1 gives the whole variable domain EPEVTQTPSHQVTQMGQEVILRCVPISNHLYFYWYRQILGQKVEFLVSFYNNEISEKSEIFDDQFSVERPDGSNFTLKIRSTKLEDSAMYFCASLRDRGPGNEQFFGPGTRLTVL.

The genes are TRBV25-1 and TRBJ2-1; 8 bases map to TRBD2. Germline CDR1 is MGHDK and CDR2 is SYGVNS. V lost 6 bases to trimming and J lost 8 bases; unmatched junction nucleotides: 6. This CDR3 has 13 residues. CDR3 sequence reads: CASSGRALDEQFF. CDR3 bases: TGTGCCAGCAGCGGGAGGGCCCTCGATGAGCAGTTCTTC.

The chain has TRBV3-1 (or the pseudogene TRBV3-2) and TRBJ1-1, with TRBD1 as a possible D gene (6 bases). Germline CDR1 LGHDT, CDR2 YNNKEL (reference sequence). V was clipped by 0 bases and J by 7 bases, with 6 bases between them. The CDR3 contains 12 residues. DNA of the CDR3: TGTGCCAGCAGCCAAGAGACAGGTGAAGCTTTCTTT. It is translated as CASSQETGEAFF.

This clone was counted only a few times. The chain links TRBV7-9 to TRBJ2-7; 7 nucleotides line up with TRBD1. CDR1 is SEHNR and CDR2 is FQNEAQ in the germline V gene (reference sequence). The junction had 9 bases not matched to a gene; V was cut back by 4 bases and J by 9 bases. The CDR3 has 13 amino acids. The CDR3, as DNA: TGTGCCAGCAGCTCGCCTGAACAGGGGCGGCAGTACTTC. Amino acids: CASSSPEQGRQYF.

The chain joins TRBV30 to TRBJ2-7; 12 positions agree with TRBD2. The CDR3 has 16 residues. V shed 1 base and J 5 bases; nucleotides not matched to a gene: 9. Germline CDR1 GTSNPN, CDR2 SVGIG (reference sequence). The CDR3 DNA reads TGTGCCTGGAGTGGCGTCCTAGCGGGGGGGCATAACGAGCAGTACTTC. Translating gives CAWSGVLAGGHNEQYF.

There are a few counts of this clone. This chain joins TRBV18 and TRBJ2-5; tentatively, D is TRBD1 (6 bases). The germline CDR1 and CDR2 sequences are KGHSH and LQKENI. The CDR3 sequence is 14 residues long. The V end lost 2 bases, the J end lost 5 bases, and 12 bases lay between the germline ends. CDR3 sequence: CASSPEGVRETQYF. In DNA form, the CDR3 reads TGTGCCAGCTCACCAGAGGGGGTCCGGGAGACCCAGTACTTC.

V usage is TRBV5-4 and J usage is TRBJ2-2; possibly TRBD1 for D (5 bases). This CDR3 region has 14 residues. Germline CDR1 reads SGHNT; CDR2 reads YYREEE (reference sequence). V lost 2 bases, J lost 7 bases, and 12 bases lay in between. CDR3 sequence reads: CASSFRANGGELFF. In DNA, the CDR3 is TGTGCCAGCAGCTTCAGGGCGAACGGCGGGGAGCTGTTTTTT.

This sequence joins TRBV10-1 and TRBJ1-3; 7 bases are a match to TRBD1. The CDR3 length is 14 residues. CDR1 and CDR2 (germline): WNHNN, SYGVQD (reference sequence). V shed 6 bases, J shed 2 bases, and the junction held 4 bases outside the gene matches. The CDR3: CASSAGTAGNTIYF. DNA of the CDR3: TGCGCCAGCAGCGCCGGGACAGCTGGAAACACCATATATTTT.